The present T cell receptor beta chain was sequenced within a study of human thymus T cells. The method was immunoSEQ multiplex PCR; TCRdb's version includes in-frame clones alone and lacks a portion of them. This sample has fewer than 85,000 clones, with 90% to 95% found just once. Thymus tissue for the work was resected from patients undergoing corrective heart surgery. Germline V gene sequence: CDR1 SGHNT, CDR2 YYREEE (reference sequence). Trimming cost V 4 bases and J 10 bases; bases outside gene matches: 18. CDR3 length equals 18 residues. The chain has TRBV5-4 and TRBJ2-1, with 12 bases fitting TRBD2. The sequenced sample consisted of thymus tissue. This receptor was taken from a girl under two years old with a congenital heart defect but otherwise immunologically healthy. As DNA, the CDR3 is TGTGCCAGCAGCACACGAACATTACCGGGACTAGCGGGTGAGGAGCAGTTCTTC. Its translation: CASSTRTLPGLAGEEQFF.